This is a list of T cell receptor beta chains from one sample in a study of T cells in localized non-small cell lung cancer. Sequencing was performed with immunoSEQ multiplex PCR; in TCRdb, only in-frame clones are kept and a portion is missing. The table lists approximately 83,000 clones, 88% of them singletons, with 20% to 25% in the top ten. The sample consisted of peripheral blood, taken before any cancer treatment. The receptors derive from a woman between 40 and 69 years old with stage I squamous cell lung carcinoma. The CDR3 runs from the conserved cysteine through the conserved F or W. Each record gives: D gene, V gene, clone size, J gene, CDR3 DNA, CDR3 protein. D genes are given only for firm matches. Clone size is stated in some rows and not others, as once, few, many or a class when expanded.

d_gene: TRBD2
v_gene: TRBV7-2
abundance: -
j_gene: TRBJ2-3
CDR3nt: TGTGCCAGCAGCTGGAGCGGGGGGGCAGGGTATTTT
CDR3aa: CASSWSGGAGYF

d_gene: -
v_gene: TRBV7-9
abundance: once
j_gene: TRBJ1-2
CDR3nt: TGTGCCAGCAGCTTACCGGGGGTCGGCTATGGCTACACCTTC
CDR3aa: CASSLPGVGYGYTF

d_gene: TRBD1
v_gene: TRBV11-2
abundance: -
j_gene: TRBJ1-6
CDR3nt: TGTGCCAGCAGCTTAGGTCTGGGACAGGGGCGAGGTGCTTCACCCCTCCACTTT
CDR3aa: CASSLGLGQGRGASPLHF

d_gene: -
v_gene: TRBV5-6
abundance: -
j_gene: TRBJ1-2
CDR3nt: TGTGCCAGCAGCTTGAGGGCAGCCTACACCTTC
CDR3aa: CASSLRAAYTF

d_gene: TRBD2
v_gene: TRBV4-1
abundance: -
j_gene: TRBJ2-3
CDR3nt: TGCGCCAGCAGCCAAGAAAAGAGCGGGGGGGCTTCCCCCTCGCTCACAGATACGCAGTATTTT
CDR3aa: CASSQEKSGGASPSLTDTQYF

d_gene: -
v_gene: TRBV2
abundance: once
j_gene: TRBJ1-1
CDR3nt: TGTGCCAGCAGTTGGGATAGGGCTTTCTTT
CDR3aa: CASSWDRAFF

d_gene: TRBD2
v_gene: TRBV6-6
abundance: -
j_gene: TRBJ2-3
CDR3nt: TGTGCCAGCAAAGGGACTAGTGGCCCAGATACGCAGTATTTT
CDR3aa: CASKGTSGPDTQYF

d_gene: TRBD2
v_gene: TRBV7-6
abundance: -
j_gene: TRBJ2-1
CDR3nt: TGTGCCAGCAGCTTAGAAGCTAGCGGGGGATACAATGAGCAGTTCTTC
CDR3aa: CASSLEASGGYNEQFF

d_gene: -
v_gene: TRBV30
abundance: few
j_gene: TRBJ1-5
CDR3nt: TGTGCCTGGAGCGCGGGGACGGGTGGCAATCAGCCCCAGCATTTT
CDR3aa: CAWSAGTGGNQPQHF

d_gene: -
v_gene: TRBV6-6
abundance: -
j_gene: TRBJ1-1
CDR3nt: TGTGCCAGCAGTCGGGACGTTGCCTACACTGAAGCTTTCTTT
CDR3aa: CASSRDVAYTEAFF

d_gene: TRBD1
v_gene: TRBV6-6
abundance: once
j_gene: TRBJ1-1
CDR3nt: TGTGCCAGCACCCTGACAGGGGAGGCTGAAGCTTTCTTT
CDR3aa: CASTLTGEAEAFF

d_gene: -
v_gene: TRBV10-3
abundance: -
j_gene: TRBJ1-1
CDR3nt: TGTGCCATCAGTGAGCCGGGGTACAGTGAAGCTTTCTTT
CDR3aa: CAISEPGYSEAFF

d_gene: -
v_gene: TRBV5-1
abundance: -
j_gene: TRBJ2-2
CDR3nt: TGCGCCAGCAGCCCGGCGACAGGTTCGGCCGGGGAGCTGTTTTTT
CDR3aa: CASSPATGSAGELFF

d_gene: TRBD1
v_gene: TRBV28
abundance: -
j_gene: TRBJ1-2
CDR3nt: TGTGCCAGCCTCCAGGGGGATGGCTATGGCTACACCTTC
CDR3aa: CASLQGDGYGYTF

d_gene: -
v_gene: TRBV5-8
abundance: -
j_gene: TRBJ2-7
CDR3nt: TGTGCCAGCAGCTTGGATGCCAGCTCCTACGAGCAGTACTTC
CDR3aa: CASSLDASSYEQYF

d_gene: -
v_gene: TRBV6-5
abundance: -
j_gene: TRBJ1-5
CDR3nt: TGTGCCAGTCACTCAGGGAGTTTACGGCCCCAGCATTTT
CDR3aa: CASHSGSLRPQHF